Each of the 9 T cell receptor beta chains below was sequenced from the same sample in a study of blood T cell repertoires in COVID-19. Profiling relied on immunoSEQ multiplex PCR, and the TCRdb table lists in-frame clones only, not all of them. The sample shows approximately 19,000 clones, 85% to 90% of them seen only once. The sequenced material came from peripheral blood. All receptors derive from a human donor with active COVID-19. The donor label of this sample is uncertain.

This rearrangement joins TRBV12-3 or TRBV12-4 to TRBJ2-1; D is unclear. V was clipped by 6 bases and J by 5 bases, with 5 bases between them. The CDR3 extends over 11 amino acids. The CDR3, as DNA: TGTGCCAGCAGCTCGGACAATGAGCAGTTCTTC. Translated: CASSSDNEQFF.

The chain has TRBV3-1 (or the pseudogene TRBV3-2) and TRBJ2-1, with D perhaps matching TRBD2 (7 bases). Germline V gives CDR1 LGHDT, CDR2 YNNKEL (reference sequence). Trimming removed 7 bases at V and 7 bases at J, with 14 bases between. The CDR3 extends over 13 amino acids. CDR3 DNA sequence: TGTGCCAGCACGAGGGGGGGGCAGAATGAGCAGTTCTTC. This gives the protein CASTRGGQNEQFF.

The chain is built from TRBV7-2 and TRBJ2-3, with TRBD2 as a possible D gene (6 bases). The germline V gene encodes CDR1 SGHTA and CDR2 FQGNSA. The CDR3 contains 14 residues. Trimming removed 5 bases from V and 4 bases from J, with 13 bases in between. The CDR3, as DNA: TGTGCCAGCAGCCCCCGTTGGAGGGCAGATACGCAGTATTTT. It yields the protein CASSPRWRADTQYF.

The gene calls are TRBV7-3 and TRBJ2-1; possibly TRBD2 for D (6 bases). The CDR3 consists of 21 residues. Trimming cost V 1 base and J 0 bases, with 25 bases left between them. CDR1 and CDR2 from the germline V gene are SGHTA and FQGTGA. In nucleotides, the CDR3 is TGTGCCAGCAGCTTAAGGTCAAAAGGTCTTGGAGGGGCGAGCTCCTACAATGAGCAGTTCTTC. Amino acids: CASSLRSKGLGGASSYNEQFF.

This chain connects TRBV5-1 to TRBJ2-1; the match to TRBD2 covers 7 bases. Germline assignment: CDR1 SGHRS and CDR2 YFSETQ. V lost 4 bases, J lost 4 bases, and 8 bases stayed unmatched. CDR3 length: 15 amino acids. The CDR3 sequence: CASSVAGGEYNEQFF. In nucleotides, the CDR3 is TGCGCCAGCAGCGTGGCTGGGGGGGAGTACAATGAGCAGTTCTTC.

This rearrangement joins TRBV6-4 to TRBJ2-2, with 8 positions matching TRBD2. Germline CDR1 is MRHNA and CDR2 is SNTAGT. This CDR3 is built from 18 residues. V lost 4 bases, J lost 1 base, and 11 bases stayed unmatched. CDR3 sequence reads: CASSGPRGGGLNTGELFF. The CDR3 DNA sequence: TGTGCCAGCAGTGGTCCCCGGGGCGGGGGGCTGAACACCGGGGAGCTGTTTTTT.

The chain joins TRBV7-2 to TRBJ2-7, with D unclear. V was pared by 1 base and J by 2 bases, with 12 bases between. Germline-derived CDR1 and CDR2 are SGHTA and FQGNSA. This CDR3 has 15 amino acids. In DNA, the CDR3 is TGTGCCAGCAGCTTAGTGTTGGCAGGTCCCTACGAGCAGTACTTC. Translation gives CASSLVLAGPYEQYF.

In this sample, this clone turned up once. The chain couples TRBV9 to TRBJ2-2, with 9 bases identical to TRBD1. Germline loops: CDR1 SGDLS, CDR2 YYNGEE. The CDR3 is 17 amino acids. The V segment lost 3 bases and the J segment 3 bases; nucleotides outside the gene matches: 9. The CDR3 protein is CASSARTGGSDTGELFF. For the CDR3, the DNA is TGTGCCAGCAGCGCCAGAACAGGGGGCTCGGACACCGGGGAGCTGTTTTTT.

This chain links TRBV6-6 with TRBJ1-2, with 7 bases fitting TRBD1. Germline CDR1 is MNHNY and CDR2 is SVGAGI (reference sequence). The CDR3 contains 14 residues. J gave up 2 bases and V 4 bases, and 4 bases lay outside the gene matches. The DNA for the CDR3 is TGTGCCAGCAGTTCGGACAGGTCGAACTATGGCTACACCTTC. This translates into CASSSDRSNYGYTF.